The 7 T cell receptor beta chains listed next were all sequenced from one sample in a study of blood T cell repertoires in COVID-19 (dated by TCRdb to 2020 to 2021). The library came from the immunoSEQ multiplex PCR assay. Drawn from immuneACCESS, this table holds only the in-frame rearrangements with V and J called that TCRdb kept. Clones are partly lost; checked studies trace under half to an unresolved V gene and leave the rest unexplained. In this sample the table shows about 71,000 clones, around nine tenths of which occur a single time. The ten largest account for less than 6.5% of the sample. Source material: peripheral blood. These receptor sequences come from a woman aged 18 to 35 with acute or convalescent COVID-19.

The CDR3 region is CASSLSHNQPQHF. The CDR3 coding sequence is TGTGCCAGCAGTTTATCCCACAATCAGCCCCAGCATTTT. V usage is TRBV27 and J usage is TRBJ1-5, with unresolved D. CDR1 MNHEY and CDR2 SMNVEV come from the germline V gene (reference sequence). This CDR3 contains 13 residues. With 0 bases removed from V and 3 bases from J, the gap between germline ends came to 3 bases.

The V call is TRBV19, the J call TRBJ2-7, with TRBD1 matching over 9 bases. CDR3 length: 15 amino acids. Per the germline V gene, CDR1 is LNHDA and CDR2 is SQIVND (reference sequence). Losses at the gene ends were 6 bases for V and 1 base for J; bases not matched to a gene: 7. The CDR3 DNA is TGTGCCAGTAGCCCGGGACAGGGTGGATCCTACGAGCAGTACTTC. This sequence encodes CASSPGQGGSYEQYF.

The sample holds one count of this clone. The rearrangement links TRBV6-1 to TRBJ1-5; TRBD1 matches 10 bases. From germline, CDR1 is MNHNS and CDR2 SASEGT. Trimming cost V 2 bases and J 6 bases; bases outside gene matches: 7. This CDR3 contains 16 residues. CDR3 residues: CASSEYRQGAGQPQHF. The CDR3 bases are TGTGCCAGCAGTGAATACCGACAGGGGGCCGGTCAGCCCCAGCATTTT.

V is TRBV5-5 and J is TRBJ1-4, with TRBD1 as a possible D gene (6 bases). Germline CDR1 SGHKS, CDR2 YYEKEE (reference sequence). This CDR3 spans 13 amino acids. Trimming took off 1 base at V and 10 bases at J, with 11 bases between the two ends. CDR3 coding DNA: TGTGCCAGCAGCTTGTCGGGGGGCGGAAAACTGTTTTTT. This sequence encodes CASSLSGGGKLFF. Full variable domain (rest looked up from reference TRBV5-5 and TRBJ1-4): DAGVTQSPTHLIKTRGQQVTLRCSPISGHKSVSWYQQVLGQGPQFIFQYYEKEERGRGNFPDRFSARQFPNYSSELNVNALLLGDSALYLCASSLSGGGKLFFGSGTQLSVL.

The chain employs TRBV28 and TRBJ2-1; 11 bases align to TRBD2. The CDR3 has 16 residues. With 6 bases clipped from V and 0 bases from J, the junction kept 4 bases outside the gene matches. Per the germline V gene, CDR1 is MDHEN and CDR2 is SYDVKM. The CDR3: CASRASGGLSYNEQFF. The CDR3 bases are TGTGCCAGCAGAGCTAGCGGGGGGCTCTCCTACAATGAGCAGTTCTTC.

V is TRBV18 and J is TRBJ1-1; TRBD1 agrees at 8 bases. V was clipped by 2 bases and J by 4 bases; unmatched bases: 3. The CDR3 sequence is 14 residues long. CDR1 is KGHSH, CDR2 LQKENI, per germline. The CDR3: CASSPIGQGTEAFF. The CDR3 region has the DNA TGTGCCAGCTCACCAATCGGACAGGGCACTGAAGCTTTCTTT.

V gene TRBV5-6 combines with J gene TRBJ2-1; 7 nucleotides match TRBD2. After removal of 0 bases from V and 10 bases from J, the junction contained 4 bases not matched to a gene. CDR1 and CDR2 from the germline V gene are SGHDT and YYEEEE. This CDR3 is built from 13 residues. The CDR3 region is CASSLVSAGEQFF. CDR3 DNA: TGTGCCAGCAGCTTGGTCTCAGCGGGGGAGCAGTTCTTC. The full variable domain, with the rest looked up from reference TRBV5-6 and TRBJ2-1, is DAGVTQSPTHLIKTRGQQVTLRCSPKSGHDTVSWYQQALGQGPQFIFQYYEEEERQRGNFPDRFSGHQFPNYSSELNVNALLLGDSALYLCASSLVSAGEQFFGPGTRLTVL.